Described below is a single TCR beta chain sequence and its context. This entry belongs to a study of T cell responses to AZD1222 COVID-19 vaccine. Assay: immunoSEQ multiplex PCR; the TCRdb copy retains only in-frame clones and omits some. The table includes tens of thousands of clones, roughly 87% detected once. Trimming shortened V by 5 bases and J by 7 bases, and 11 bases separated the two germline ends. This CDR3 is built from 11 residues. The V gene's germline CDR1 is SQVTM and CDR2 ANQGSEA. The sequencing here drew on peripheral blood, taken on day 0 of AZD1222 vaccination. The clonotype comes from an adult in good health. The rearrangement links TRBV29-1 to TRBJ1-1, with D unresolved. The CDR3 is CSVHHGGEAFF. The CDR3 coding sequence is TGCAGCGTTCATCATGGAGGTGAAGCTTTCTTT. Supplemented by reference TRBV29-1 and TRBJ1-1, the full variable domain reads SAVISQKPSRDICQRGTSLTIQCQVDSQVTMMFWYRQQPGQSLTLIATANQGSEATYESGFVIDKFPISRPNLTFSTLTVSNMSPEDSSIYLCSVHHGGEAFFGQGTRLTVV.